This entry features one TCR beta chain sequence. Other DNA sequences in this specimen translate into the identical CDR3. The ends were cut back, 1 base at V and 2 bases at J, with 8 bases in the middle. This CDR3 comprises 14 residues. The germline V gene encodes CDR1 SGHTA and CDR2 FQGNSA. This record comes from a study of blood T cell repertoires in COVID-19. Background on the study: Spain, Italy and the United States supplied samples that represented acute and convalescent COVID-19.

As originally analysed: From reference gene primer amplification, estimates of nucleated cell counts were derived. TCRdb keeps only in-frame clones here, not all; method: immunoSEQ multiplex PCR. The V and J calls and clone size were taken over from that table, and D and trimming were inferred from the DNA. The sample includes around 140,000 clones, about 87% of them seen just once. The chain uses TRBV7-2 and TRBJ1-1; D may be TRBD1 (5 bases). Sequences were obtained from peripheral blood. The TCR originated in a human donor in a cohort sampled during active COVID-19. The DNA for the CDR3 is TGTGCCAGCAGCTTAGTTCAGGGAAACACTGAAGCTTTCTTT. Translating gives CASSLVQGNTEAFF.